This entry lists 18 T cell receptor beta chains sequenced from one sample in a study of CXCR3-negative and CXCR3-positive naive CD8 T cells. Their recognized antigens are unknown. Study findings and constraints: The study found more hydrophobic TRB CDR3s in CXCR3-positive naive cells than in CXCR3-negative naive cells.

TRB cDNA libraries were made by UMI-labeled 5' RACE. Each CDR3 protein gets one entry in TCRdb, which reprocessed the 5' RACE reads and gives no DNA. The table lists roughly 61,000 distinct CDR3 sequences. The sample taken for sequencing was naive CXCR3+ CD8+ T cells from blood. Documented subset: CD45RO-CCR7+CD27+CD95- naive CD8+ T cells expressing CXCR3 (TNR3+). The receptors stem from a human donor in good health. Some clones in this sample may be carry-over from other donors' samples.

V usage is TRBV29-1 and J usage is TRBJ2-7; TCRdb reports TRBD1, a call that lacks DNA to check it against. Germline lookup yields CDR1 SQVTM and CDR2 ANQGSEA. The CDR3 extends over 14 amino acids. The CDR3 sequence: CSVLGTGGSYEQYF.

This chain connects TRBV4-1 to TRBJ2-3. Germline V gene lookup returns CDR1 MGHRA and CDR2 YSYEKL. The CDR3 sequence is 14 residues long. CDR3 protein: CASSQEIGTDTQYF.

The chain links TRBV28 to TRBJ2-3; TCRdb indicates TRBD1, and absent DNA this call remains unverified. Germline V gene sequence: CDR1 MDHEN, CDR2 SYDVKM. The CDR3 runs to 16 residues. The chain's CDR3 is CASSLLGTGRTDTQYF.

The chain recombines TRBV20-1 with TRBJ2-7. The germline gives CDR1 DFQATT, CDR2 SNEGSKA (reference sequence). The CDR3 totals 14 residues. CDR3 residues: CSARVVGGSYEQYF.

The chain combines TRBV5-5 with TRBJ2-3; the D gene TCRdb calls, TRBD2, cannot be checked with no DNA. The germline CDR1 and CDR2 sequences are SGHKS and YYEKEE (reference sequence). This CDR3 region has 17 residues. The CDR3 region is CASSFLAGASSTDTQYF.

The rearrangement uses TRBV5-4 and TRBJ2-5. The germline V gene encodes CDR1 SGHNT and CDR2 YYREEE (reference sequence). This CDR3 has 13 amino acids. The CDR3 reads CASSSRPEETQYF.

The rearrangement uses TRBV7-9 and TRBJ2-7; checking the TCRdb D call of TRBD1 is not possible without DNA. The CDR3 is 16 amino acids. Germline lookup yields CDR1 SEHNR and CDR2 FQNEAQ (reference sequence). This CDR3 is CASSLSAAGGLYEQYF.

The chain recombines TRBV12-3 or TRBV12-4 with TRBJ2-2. This CDR3 region has 13 residues. The CDR3 spells CASPRTNTGELFF.

The genes are TRBV5-6 and TRBJ2-2; the D call from TCRdb, TRBD2, cannot be confirmed without DNA. Germline CDR1 is SGHDT and CDR2 is YYEEEE. There are 16 residues in the CDR3. The CDR3 sequence: CASSLRLAGVGGELFF.

This sequence joins TRBV12-3 or TRBV12-4 and TRBJ1-2; the TRBD1 assignment by TCRdb is unverifiable without DNA. The CDR3 spans 17 residues. CDR3 protein: CASSLTATGQGFSGYTF.

The chain uses TRBV3-1 and TRBJ2-7. The germline gives CDR1 LGHDT, CDR2 YNNKEL (reference sequence). The CDR3 extends over 12 amino acids. The CDR3 sequence: CASSQDLYEQYF.

The rearrangement joins TRBV6-2 or TRBV6-3 to TRBJ2-1. Germline CDR1 MNHEY, CDR2 SVGEGT. This CDR3 spans 13 amino acids. The CDR3 spells CASSLVPSREQFF.

The rearrangement uses TRBV27 and TRBJ1-4; TCRdb reports TRBD1, a call that lacks DNA to check it against. The CDR3 is 14 amino acids. Germline loops: CDR1 MNHEY, CDR2 SMNVEV (reference sequence). The CDR3 sequence is CTSSQDRDGRELFF.

The J gene is TRBJ2-7, the V gene TRBV20-1; TCRdb reports TRBD2, a call that lacks DNA to check it against. Germline V CDR1 and CDR2: DFQATT, SNEGSKA (reference sequence). This CDR3 region has 14 residues. The CDR3: CSARIQAGGYEQYF.

The CDR3 here is CASSLAAGQGAYIQYF. The chain joins TRBV7-8 to TRBJ2-4; absent DNA, TCRdb's TRBD1 call cannot be checked. The CDR3 has 16 amino acids. CDR1 and CDR2 from the germline V gene are SGHVS and FQNEAQ. Complete variable domain (other parts from reference TRBV7-8 and TRBJ2-4): GAGVSQSPRYKVAKRGQDVALRCDPISGHVSLFWYQQALGQGPEFLTYFQNEAQLDKSGLPSDRFFAERPEGSVSTLKIQRTQQEDSAVYLCASSLAAGQGAYIQYFGAGTRLSVL.

V is TRBV7-9 and J is TRBJ2-4; TCRdb's D call of TRBD1 is untestable without DNA. Germline values: CDR1 SEHNR, CDR2 FQNEAQ (reference sequence). CDR3 length: 14 residues. CDR3 amino acids: CASSVDDSGNIQYF.

The gene calls are TRBV6-5 and TRBJ2-3; the D gene TCRdb calls, TRBD2, cannot be checked with no DNA. This CDR3 comprises 15 residues. Germline V gene sequence: CDR1 MNHEY, CDR2 SVGAGI. CDR3 in amino acids: CASSYGGGASDTQYF.

V usage is TRBV5-1 and J usage is TRBJ2-1; TCRdb's D call of TRBD2 is untestable without DNA. Germline V lookup: CDR1 SGHRS, CDR2 YFSETQ. The length of the CDR3 is 15 residues. CDR3 region: CASSLRIAAYNEQFF.